The 25 T cell receptor beta chains presented below share a single source sample, sequenced in a study of T cells expressing NK-cell markers. TCRdb reprocessed the 5' RACE reads, keeping one entry per CDR3 protein, no DNA. The table for this sample gives almost 450,000 distinct CDR3 sequences. Sequenced: blood T cells: a sorted CD56 or NKG2C T cell subset, CD4+ or CD8+ T cells, or bulk PBMC T cells (not recorded which). Receptors were obtained from a woman aged 18 to 75 in good health.

V usage is TRBV5-1 and J usage is TRBJ1-2; TCRdb's D call, TRBD1, is unchecked because there is no DNA. The CDR3 totals 14 residues. Looked up from germline, CDR1 is SGHRS and CDR2 is YFSETQ. The CDR3 region is CASSGGQGGYGYTF. Complete variable domain (other parts from reference TRBV5-1 and TRBJ1-2): KAGVTQTPRYLIKTRGQQVTLSCSPISGHRSVSWYQQTPGQGLQFLFEYFSETQRNKGNFPGRFSGRQFSNSRSEMNVSTLELGDSALYLCASSGGQGGYGYTFGSGTRLTVV.

The chain uses TRBV4-3 and TRBJ2-7; with no DNA, the TCRdb D assignment of TRBD2 cannot be verified. This CDR3 region has 15 residues. The germline V gene has CDR1 LGHNA and CDR2 YSLEER. CDR3 region: CASSPVAEYSYEQYF.

The CDR3 spells CASTPRGGVYNEQFF. This chain joins TRBV7-2 and TRBJ2-1; the TCRdb D gene call, TRBD1, has no DNA to confirm it. The CDR3 runs to 15 residues. CDR1 and CDR2 from the germline V gene are SGHTA and FQGNSA.

The V call is TRBV5-1, the J call TRBJ1-1. The CDR3 covers 12 residues. The germline V gene encodes CDR1 SGHRS and CDR2 YFSETQ. This CDR3 is CASSLDNTEAFF. Using reference TRBV5-1 and TRBJ1-1 for the parts outside the CDR3, the full variable domain is KAGVTQTPRYLIKTRGQQVTLSCSPISGHRSVSWYQQTPGQGLQFLFEYFSETQRNKGNFPGRFSGRQFSNSRSEMNVSTLELGDSALYLCASSLDNTEAFFGQGTRLTVV.

The chain uses TRBV20-1 and TRBJ1-5; TCRdb calls TRBD1, which cannot be checked without DNA. The CDR3 runs to 17 residues. Germline values: CDR1 DFQATT, CDR2 SNEGSKA (reference sequence). CDR3 region: CSAVPRDRGFSNQPQHF.

The J gene is TRBJ2-1, the V gene TRBV6-1; TCRdb selects TRBD1, and the lack of DNA leaves this call unchecked. CDR1 MNHNS and CDR2 SASEGT come from the germline V gene. This CDR3 has 16 residues. CDR3 in amino acids: CASRNRGPRSYNEQFF.

The V and J genes are TRBV5-1 and TRBJ2-3; TCRdb's assignment of TRBD2 cannot be checked, as there is no DNA. This CDR3 comprises 16 residues. Germline CDR1 SGHRS, CDR2 YFSETQ. The CDR3 region is CASSLSSSGREDTQYF.

The chain has TRBV28 and TRBJ2-5; TCRdb selects TRBD2, and the lack of DNA leaves this call unchecked. In germline, CDR1 is MDHEN, CDR2 SYDVKM. This CDR3 spans 14 amino acids. The CDR3: CASSRGTSMETQYF.

This chain connects TRBV7-9 to TRBJ1-2; TCRdb's D call of TRBD1 is untestable without DNA. Germline V gene lookup returns CDR1 SEHNR and CDR2 FQNEAQ (reference sequence). This CDR3 contains 15 residues. CDR3: CASSSDRGLGYGYTF.

The chain carries TRBV9 and TRBJ2-3. The CDR3 has 14 amino acids. Germline CDR1 SGDLS, CDR2 YYNGEE. The CDR3: CASSVDFLTDTQYF.

The genes are TRBV13 and TRBJ2-1; TCRdb's assignment of TRBD1 cannot be checked, as there is no DNA. CDR1 and CDR2 (germline): PRHDT, FYEKMQ (reference sequence). This CDR3 is built from 15 residues. The chain's CDR3 is CASSLAGGNYNEQFF. The variable domain in full, with the rest retrieved from reference TRBV13 and TRBJ2-1, is AAGVIQSPRHLIKEKRETATLKCYPIPRHDTVYWYQQGPGQDPQFLISFYEKMQSDKGSIPDRFSAQQFSDYHSELNMSSLELGDSALYFCASSLAGGNYNEQFFGPGTRLTVL.

The chain couples TRBV12-3 or TRBV12-4 to TRBJ1-2; no DNA is available, so the TRBD1 call from TCRdb remains unchecked. CDR3 size: 14 residues. The CDR3 reads CASSQTTGPYGYTF.

The gene calls are TRBV28 and TRBJ1-5; TCRdb gives TRBD1 as the D gene, but with no DNA this cannot be confirmed. Germline lookup yields CDR1 MDHEN and CDR2 SYDVKM. The CDR3 length is 11 residues. The CDR3 protein is CASRQGQPQHF.

The CDR3 loop reads CASSTRWGEQYF. V gene TRBV5-1 combines with J gene TRBJ2-7. This CDR3 has 12 residues. In germline, CDR1 is SGHRS, CDR2 YFSETQ.

The V gene is TRBV18, the J gene TRBJ2-1. The CDR3 spans 12 residues. CDR1 is KGHSH and CDR2 is LQKENI in the germline V gene. CDR3 loop: CASSPPTGEQFF.

The gene calls are TRBV15 and TRBJ2-3; TCRdb returns TRBD1, unconfirmable since there is no DNA. The CDR3 has 15 residues. The germline V gene encodes CDR1 LNHNV and CDR2 YYDKDF (reference sequence). This CDR3 reads CATSTARRSTDTQYF. Using reference TRBV15 and TRBJ2-3 for the parts outside the CDR3, the full variable domain is DAMVIQNPRYQVTQFGKPVTLSCSQTLNHNVMYWYQQKSSQAPKLLFHYYDKDFNNEADTPDNFQSRRPNTSFCFLDIRSPGLGDTAMYLCATSTARRSTDTQYFGPGTRLTVL.

V and J are TRBV25-1 and TRBJ2-2; TCRdb's assignment of TRBD2 cannot be checked, as there is no DNA. Germline V gene lookup returns CDR1 MGHDK and CDR2 SYGVNS. The CDR3 contains 15 residues. CDR3 sequence: CASSPLAANTGELFF.

The chain recombines TRBV6-1 with TRBJ1-1. The CDR3 is made up of 16 amino acids. CDR1 is MNHNS and CDR2 is SASEGT in the germline V gene. This chain's CDR3 is CASTPRNLGKNTEAFF.

The CDR3 loop is CSVLATGDGGYTF. The J gene is TRBJ1-2, the V gene TRBV29-1; TCRdb lists TRBD1, though no DNA is available to test this call. CDR3 length equals 13 residues. Germline V gene sequence: CDR1 SQVTM, CDR2 ANQGSEA.

V gene TRBV5-1 combines with J gene TRBJ2-7. CDR1 and CDR2 (germline): SGHRS, YFSETQ. The CDR3 totals 14 residues. CDR3 in amino acids: CASSLPTATDEQYF.

The chain recombines TRBV7-8 with TRBJ2-2. Germline CDR1 and CDR2: SGHVS and FQNEAQ. This CDR3 comprises 14 residues. CDR3: CASSVGPNTGELFF.

The chain employs TRBV2 and TRBJ2-3; the D gene TCRdb calls, TRBD1, cannot be checked with no DNA. CDR3 size: 12 residues. Germline CDR1 is SNHLY and CDR2 is FYNNEI. CDR3 region: CATTGGSDTQYF. Variable domain in full (rest from reference TRBV2 and TRBJ2-3): EPEVTQTPSHQVTQMGQEVILRCVPISNHLYFYWYRQILGQKVEFLVSFYNNEISEKSEIFDDQFSVERPDGSNFTLKIRSTKLEDSAMYFCATTGGSDTQYFGPGTRLTVL.

The chain links TRBV6-1 to TRBJ2-2; TCRdb lists TRBD1, though no DNA is available to test this call. CDR3 length: 15 amino acids. The germline V gene has CDR1 MNHNS and CDR2 SASEGT. The CDR3 spells CASSERTGGTGELFF.

V and J are TRBV12-3 or TRBV12-4 and TRBJ1-1; the D gene TCRdb calls, TRBD1, cannot be checked with no DNA. The CDR3 covers 13 residues. The CDR3 sequence: CASPDRGGTEAFF.

The chain combines TRBV5-6 with TRBJ2-1; TCRdb's D gene call, TRBD1, goes unchecked for lack of DNA. CDR3 size: 15 residues. The germline gives CDR1 SGHDT, CDR2 YYEEEE. CDR3 amino acids: CASSPWTGDYNEQFF.